The TCR beta chain described here comes from a study of blood T cells in healthy people across ages. This clonotype showed up just a few times. This CDR3 has 15 amino acids. With 4 bases removed from V and 2 bases from J, the gap between germline ends came to 18 bases. Germline values: CDR1 DFQATT, CDR2 SNEGSKA (reference sequence). It was with a sample-barcoded 5' primer and a J-beta primer mix that a second PCR of roughly 7 to 12 cycles was run. All cDNA molecules were each tagged by a template-switch adaptor with 12 random nucleotides. Via MiXCR, TCRdb re-called the 5' RACE reads, giving one row per CDR3 protein. The sample contains around 650,000 distinct CDR3 sequences, approximately 40% of which appear only once.

This chain uses TRBV20-1 with TRBJ2-7; a possible D gene is TRBD2 (6 bases). The receptor was derived from a man older than 75 in good health. The sequenced sample was blood. The DNA for the CDR3 is TGCAGTGCTACAGTCCGGGACTTCCCAACCTACGAGCAGTACTTC. This codes for CSATVRDFPTYEQYF.